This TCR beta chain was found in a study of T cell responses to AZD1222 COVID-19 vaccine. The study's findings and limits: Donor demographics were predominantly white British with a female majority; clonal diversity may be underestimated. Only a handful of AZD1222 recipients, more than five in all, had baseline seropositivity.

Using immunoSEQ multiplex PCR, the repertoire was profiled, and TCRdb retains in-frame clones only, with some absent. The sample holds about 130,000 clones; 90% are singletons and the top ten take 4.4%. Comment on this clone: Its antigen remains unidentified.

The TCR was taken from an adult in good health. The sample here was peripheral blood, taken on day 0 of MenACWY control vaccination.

CDR3 protein: CSVEKGAGTEAFF. CDR3 DNA: TGCAGCGTTGAAAAGGGAGCTGGAACTGAAGCTTTCTTT. This chain joins TRBV29-1 and TRBJ1-1; D not resolved. CDR3 size: 13 residues. V gave up 2 bases and J gave up 5 bases, with 12 bases separating them. Germline CDR1 is SQVTM and CDR2 is ANQGSEA.